This paragraph reports one T cell receptor (beta chain). As yet, its antigen is unknown. The record originates from a study of T cell responses to AZD1222 COVID-19 vaccine. The CDR3 has 14 residues. The V end was cut by 6 bases, the J end by 3 bases, with 14 bases between. Looked up from germline, CDR1 is SGHTA and CDR2 is FQGNSA. The protocol was immunoSEQ multiplex PCR, while the TCRdb copy is restricted to in-frame clones and leaves out a portion. The table records 130,000 to 150,000 clones, 88% of them present only once. Findings of the study overall: Reports say nearly half of spike-specific TCRs go after unmutated variant regions.

The sequence was obtained from an adult in good health. The input for sequencing was peripheral blood, taken on day 0 of AZD1222 vaccination. The rearrangement uses TRBV7-2 and TRBJ1-1; D possibly corresponds to TRBD1 (5 bases). CDR3: CASSSIQGYTEAFF. CDR3 DNA sequence: TGTGCCAGCAGTTCAATTCAGGGTTACACTGAAGCTTTCTTT.